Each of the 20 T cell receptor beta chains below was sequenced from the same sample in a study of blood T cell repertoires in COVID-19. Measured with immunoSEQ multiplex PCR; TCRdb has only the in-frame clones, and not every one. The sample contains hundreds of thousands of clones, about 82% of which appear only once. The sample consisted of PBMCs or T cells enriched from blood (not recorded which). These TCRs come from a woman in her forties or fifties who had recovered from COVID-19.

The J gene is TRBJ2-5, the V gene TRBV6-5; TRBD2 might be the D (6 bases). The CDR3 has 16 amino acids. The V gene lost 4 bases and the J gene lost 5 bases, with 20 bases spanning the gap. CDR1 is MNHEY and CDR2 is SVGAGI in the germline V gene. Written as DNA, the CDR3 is TGTGCCAGCAGTTTGACCCGGGGGACCGGCCCCGAGACCCAGTACTTC. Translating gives CASSLTRGTGPETQYF.

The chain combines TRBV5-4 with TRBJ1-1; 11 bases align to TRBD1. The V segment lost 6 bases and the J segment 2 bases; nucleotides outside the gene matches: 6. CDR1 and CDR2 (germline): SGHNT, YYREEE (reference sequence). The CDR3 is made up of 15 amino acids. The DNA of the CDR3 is TGTGCCAGCACCACGGGACAGGGGGGTAACACTGAAGCTTTCTTT. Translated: CASTTGQGGNTEAFF.

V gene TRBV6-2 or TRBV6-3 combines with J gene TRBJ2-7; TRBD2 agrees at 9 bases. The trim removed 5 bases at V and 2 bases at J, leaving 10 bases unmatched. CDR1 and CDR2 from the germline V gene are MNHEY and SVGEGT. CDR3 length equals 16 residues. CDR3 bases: TGTGCCAGCAGTCATCGACTAGCGGATAATCCCTACGAGCAGTACTTC. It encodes CASSHRLADNPYEQYF.

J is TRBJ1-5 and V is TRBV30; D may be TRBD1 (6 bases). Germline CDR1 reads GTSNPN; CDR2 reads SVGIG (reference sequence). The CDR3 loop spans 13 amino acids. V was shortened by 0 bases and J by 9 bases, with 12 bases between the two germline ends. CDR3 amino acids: CAWSVEGERPQHF. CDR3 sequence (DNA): TGTGCCTGGAGTGTCGAGGGGGAAAGGCCCCAGCATTTT.

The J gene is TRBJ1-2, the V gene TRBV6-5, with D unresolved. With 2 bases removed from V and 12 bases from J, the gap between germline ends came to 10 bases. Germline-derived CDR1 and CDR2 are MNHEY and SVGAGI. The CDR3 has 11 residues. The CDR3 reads CASSYLGRDTF. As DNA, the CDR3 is TGTGCCAGCAGTTACCTGGGGAGGGACACCTTC.

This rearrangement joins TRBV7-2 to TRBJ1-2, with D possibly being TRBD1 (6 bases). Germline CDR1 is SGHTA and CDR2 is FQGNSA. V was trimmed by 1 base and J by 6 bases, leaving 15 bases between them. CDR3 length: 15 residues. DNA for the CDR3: TGTGCCAGCAGCTTAGAGTCTGGTAGGGGGAATGGCTACACCTTC. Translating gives CASSLESGRGNGYTF.

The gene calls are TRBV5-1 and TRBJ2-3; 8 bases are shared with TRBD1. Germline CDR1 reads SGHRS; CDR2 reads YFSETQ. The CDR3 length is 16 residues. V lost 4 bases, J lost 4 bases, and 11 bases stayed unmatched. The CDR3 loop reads CASSAGQGAPADTQYF. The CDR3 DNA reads TGCGCCAGCAGCGCCGGACAGGGAGCGCCTGCAGATACGCAGTATTTT.

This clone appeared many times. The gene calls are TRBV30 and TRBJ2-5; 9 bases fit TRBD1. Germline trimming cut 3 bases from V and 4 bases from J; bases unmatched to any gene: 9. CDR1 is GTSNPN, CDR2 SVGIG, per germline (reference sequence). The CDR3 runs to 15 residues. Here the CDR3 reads CAWSKQGAVIETQYF. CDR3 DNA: TGTGCCTGGAGCAAACAGGGGGCAGTAATAGAGACCCAGTACTTC.

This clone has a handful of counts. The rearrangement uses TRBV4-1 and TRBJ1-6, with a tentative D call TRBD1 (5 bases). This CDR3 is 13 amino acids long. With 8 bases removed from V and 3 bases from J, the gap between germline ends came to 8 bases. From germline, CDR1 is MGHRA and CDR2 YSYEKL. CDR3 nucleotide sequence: TGCGCCAGCGCCGGGGGCTATAATTCACCCCTCCACTTT. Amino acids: CASAGGYNSPLHF.

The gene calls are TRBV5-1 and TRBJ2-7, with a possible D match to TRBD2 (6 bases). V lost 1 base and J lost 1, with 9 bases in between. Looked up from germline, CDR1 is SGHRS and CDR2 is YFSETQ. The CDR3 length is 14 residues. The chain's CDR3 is CASSLTAGSYEQYF. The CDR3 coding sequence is TGCGCCAGCAGCTTGACTGCGGGGTCCTACGAGCAGTACTTC. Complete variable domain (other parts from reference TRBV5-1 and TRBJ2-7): KAGVTQTPRYLIKTRGQQVTLSCSPISGHRSVSWYQQTPGQGLQFLFEYFSETQRNKGNFPGRFSGRQFSNSRSEMNVSTLELGDSALYLCASSLTAGSYEQYFGPGTRLTVT.

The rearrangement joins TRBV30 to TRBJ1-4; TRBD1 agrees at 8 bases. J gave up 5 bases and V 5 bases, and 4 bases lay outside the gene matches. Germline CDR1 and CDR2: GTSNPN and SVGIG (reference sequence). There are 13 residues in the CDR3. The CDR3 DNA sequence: TGTGCCTGGGGCCGGGACAGGAATGAAAAACTGTTTTTT. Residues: CAWGRDRNEKLFF.

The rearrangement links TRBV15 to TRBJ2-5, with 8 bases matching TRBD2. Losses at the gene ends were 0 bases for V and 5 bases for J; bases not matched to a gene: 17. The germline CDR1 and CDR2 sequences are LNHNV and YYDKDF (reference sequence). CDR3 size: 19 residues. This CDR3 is CATSRDLSVSGGPGETQYF. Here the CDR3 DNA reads TGTGCCACCAGCAGAGATCTTTCCGTGTCGGGGGGGCCGGGGGAGACCCAGTACTTC.

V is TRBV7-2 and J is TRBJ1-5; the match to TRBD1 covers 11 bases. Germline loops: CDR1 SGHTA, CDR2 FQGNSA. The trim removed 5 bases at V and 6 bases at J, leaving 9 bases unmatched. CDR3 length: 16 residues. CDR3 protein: CASSTGQGAGIQPQHF. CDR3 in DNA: TGTGCCAGCAGCACTGGACAGGGGGCTGGGATTCAGCCCCAGCATTTT. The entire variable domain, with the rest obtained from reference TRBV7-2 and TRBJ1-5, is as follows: GAGVSQSPSNKVTEKGKDVELRCDPISGHTALYWYRQSLGQGLEFLIYFQGNSAPDKSGLPSDRFSAERTGGSVSTLTIQRTQQEDSAVYLCASSTGQGAGIQPQHFGDGTRLSIL.

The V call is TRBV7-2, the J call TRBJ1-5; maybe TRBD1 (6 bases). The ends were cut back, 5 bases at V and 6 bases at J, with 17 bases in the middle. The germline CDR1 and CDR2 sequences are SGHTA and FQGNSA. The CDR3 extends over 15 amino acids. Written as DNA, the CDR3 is TGTGCCAGCAGCCCCCTTGGGGGGGCGGTTCAGCCCCAGCATTTT. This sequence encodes CASSPLGGAVQPQHF.

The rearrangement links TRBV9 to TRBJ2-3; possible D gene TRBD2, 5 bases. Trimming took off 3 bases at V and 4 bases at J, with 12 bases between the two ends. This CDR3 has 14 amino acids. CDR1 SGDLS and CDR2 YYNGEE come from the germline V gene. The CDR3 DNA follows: TGTGCCAGCAGCGAAACTAGTAACCCAGATACGCAGTATTTT. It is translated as CASSETSNPDTQYF. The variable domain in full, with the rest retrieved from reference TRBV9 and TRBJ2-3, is DSGVTQTPKHLITATGQRVTLRCSPRSGDLSVYWYQQSLDQGLQFLIQYYNGEERAKGNILERFSAQQFPDLHSELNLSSLELGDSALYFCASSETSNPDTQYFGPGTRLTVL.

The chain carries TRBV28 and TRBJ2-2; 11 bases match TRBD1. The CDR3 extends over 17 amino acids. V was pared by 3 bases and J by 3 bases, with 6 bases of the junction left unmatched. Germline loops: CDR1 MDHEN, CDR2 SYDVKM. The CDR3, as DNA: TGTGCCAGCAGTTTTGGGACAGGGGGTGTGTACACCGGGGAGCTGTTTTTT. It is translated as CASSFGTGGVYTGELFF. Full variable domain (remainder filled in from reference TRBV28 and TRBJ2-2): DVKVTQSSRYLVKRTGEKVFLECVQDMDHENMFWYRQDPGLGLRLIYFSYDVKMKEKGDIPEGYSVSREKKERFSLILESASTNQTSMYLCASSFGTGGVYTGELFFGEGSRLTVL.

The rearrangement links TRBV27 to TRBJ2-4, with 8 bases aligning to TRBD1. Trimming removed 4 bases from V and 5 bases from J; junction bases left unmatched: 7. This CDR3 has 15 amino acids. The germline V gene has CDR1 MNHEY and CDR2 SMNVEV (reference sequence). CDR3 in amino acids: CASSWTGNGQNIQYF. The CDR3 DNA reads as TGTGCCAGCAGTTGGACAGGGAATGGTCAAAACATTCAGTACTTC.

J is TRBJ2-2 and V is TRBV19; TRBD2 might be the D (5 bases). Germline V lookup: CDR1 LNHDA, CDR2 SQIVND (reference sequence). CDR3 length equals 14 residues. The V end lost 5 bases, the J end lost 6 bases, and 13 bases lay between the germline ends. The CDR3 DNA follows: TGTGCCAGTAGTCGGGGTGCGGAGGCCGGGGAGCTGTTTTTT. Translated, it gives CASSRGAEAGELFF.

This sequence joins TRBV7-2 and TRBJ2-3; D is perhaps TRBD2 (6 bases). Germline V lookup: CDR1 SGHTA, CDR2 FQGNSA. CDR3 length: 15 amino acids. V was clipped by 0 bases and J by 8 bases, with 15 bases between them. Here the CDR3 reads CASSLAGTRSTTQYF. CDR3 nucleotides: TGTGCCAGCAGCTTAGCTGGGACTCGATCTACTACGCAGTATTTT.

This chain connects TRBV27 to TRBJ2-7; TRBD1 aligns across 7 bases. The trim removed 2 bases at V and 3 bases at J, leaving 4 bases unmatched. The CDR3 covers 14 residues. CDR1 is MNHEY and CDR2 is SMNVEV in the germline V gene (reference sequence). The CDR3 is CASSLHDRVYEQYF. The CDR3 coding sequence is TGTGCCAGCAGTTTACATGACAGGGTCTACGAGCAGTACTTC.